The T cell receptor beta chain described here comes from a study of CD8 T cells in Susac syndrome. With 5 bases removed from V and 2 bases from J, the gap between germline ends came to 9 bases. CDR3 size: 13 residues. CDR1 and CDR2 (germline): MGHDK, SYGVNS. The RNA input was 0.5 to 1 ug, and it was reverse transcribed with random hexamers. The immunoSEQ assay covered 54 Vbeta and 13 Jbeta segments for CDR3. One entry per CDR3 protein results from TCRdb running MiXCR on the immunoSEQ multiplex PCR reads. The repertoire holds about 89,000 distinct CDR3 sequences, with 90% to 95% as singletons. TCR beta sequences were obtained from blood CD8+ and CD4+ T cells. TEMRA cells underwent FACS enrichment and CD8+ and CD4+ T cells underwent negative isolation.

The sequence derives from a human donor in good health. The sequenced material came from CD8+ T cells from PBMCs. This chain links TRBV25-1 with TRBJ1-1; TRBD1 is a possible D gene (5 bases). CDR3 DNA sequence: TGTGCCAGCAGTATGGGACTCAACACTGAAGCTTTCTTT. As protein: CASSMGLNTEAFF.